This entry is about one TCR beta chain. No antigen is known for it. Between the trimmed V and J ends, which lost 7 bases and 10 bases, there was a span of 17 bases. CDR3 length: 14 amino acids. From germline, CDR1 is LNHDA and CDR2 SQIVND (reference sequence). The sample originates from a study of cytomegalovirus exposure and HLA in healthy donors. Primers: 60 Vbeta forward and 13 Jbeta reverse. Generated by immunoSEQ multiplex PCR, the TCRdb table keeps only in-frame clones and is missing some. The top ten hold about 2.7% of the sample, which has around 100,000 clones, about 80% seen once. Broader study findings: Researchers reportedly found TCR beta sequences accurately predicted most subjects' HLA-A and HLA-B alleles. Relative to the roughly 700-donor mean, N-insertions were reportedly fewer in an Asian-associated ancestry cluster in a later analysis. V- and J-gene trimming in TCR beta was tied to a missense DCLRE1C variant by an analysis performed later. Analysis performed later found roughly 17,000 TCR beta sequences associated with HLA alleles at 0.05 false discovery rate.

The sample taken for sequencing was PBMCs. The receptor was derived from a woman between 18 and 30 years old in good health and CMV-seropositive. V is TRBV19 and J is TRBJ1-6; the D is unclear. DNA of the CDR3: TGTGCCAGTACCGCGGGAGGGTTCAGCTCACCCCTCCACTTT. Amino acid sequence: CASTAGGFSSPLHF.